The next 30 T cell receptor beta chains were all read from a single sample in a study of T cells in Graves' hyperthyroidism and ophthalmopathy (dated by TCRdb to about 2019). Receptor libraries were prepared by multiplex PCR. The data were produced on an Illumina HiSeq 2000. The TCR beta CDR3 regions were amplified from RNA transcripts. The first round of RT-PCR for the TCR CDR3 was performed with the HTBI primer set and the Qiagen OneStep RT-PCR kit. TCRdb took the public reads, trimmed them with fastp at Q25, ran MiXCR for clone calling and kept in-frame beta chains. Duplicate CDR3 protein sequences are folded into a single record with the most common DNA and genes. Across this sample there are a few hundred thousand distinct CDR3 sequences, with more than 20% seen only once. Of the sample, about 70% is held by the ten largest clones. The sample was blood. Receptors were obtained from a man aged 45-60 years with Graves' hyperthyroidism.

Only a few counts were recorded for this clonotype. The gene calls are TRBV5-1 and TRBJ2-3; 8 bases match TRBD2. The CDR3 runs to 14 residues. Germline V gene data show CDR1 as SGHRS and CDR2 as YFSETQ. Trimming at V came to 0 bases and at J to 6 bases, leaving 3 bases not matched to a gene. The CDR3: CASSLESSGDTQYF. CDR3 coding DNA: TGCGCCAGCAGCTTGGAGTCTAGCGGGGATACGCAGTATTTT.

Notes on this clonotype: A read error may be the cause here, since a much bigger clone is one base away. The chain links TRBV10-2 to TRBJ1-1; no reliable D call. The CDR3 is 14 amino acids. CDR1 WSHSY and CDR2 SAAADI come from the germline V gene. This chain's CDR3 is CANSAVGWDTEAFF. DNA for the CDR3: TGCGCCAACAGTGCGGTAGGGTGGGACACTGAAGCTTTCTTT.

This rearrangement joins TRBV18 to TRBJ2-7; 9 positions match TRBD2. Germline loops: CDR1 KGHSH, CDR2 LQKENI. V lost 3 bases to trimming and J lost 4 bases; unmatched junction nucleotides: 10. There are 16 residues in the CDR3. The CDR3 loop is CASSPSNSGSRYEQYF. The DNA for the CDR3 is TGTGCCAGCTCACCGTCCAATAGCGGGAGTAGGTACGAGCAGTACTTC.

The chain combines TRBV20-1 with TRBJ1-6, with D perhaps matching TRBD1 (5 bases). The germline CDR1 and CDR2 sequences are DFQATT and SNEGSKA (reference sequence). Trimming took 6 bases from V and 5 from J, leaving 20 bases between them. The CDR3 is made up of 16 amino acids. CDR3 sequence (DNA): TGCAGTGCAACCAGGGACGGCTTACCCCATAATTCACCCCTCCACTTT. It encodes CSATRDGLPHNSPLHF.

As for this clonotype: It may be a read error: a sequence one base away is much more abundant. The rearrangement joins TRBV12-3 or TRBV12-4 to TRBJ2-1; 12 bases align to TRBD2. CDR3 size: 16 residues. The trim removed 4 bases at V and 8 bases at J, leaving 9 bases unmatched. The CDR3 bases are TGTGCCAGCAGTTCCCCTAGCGGGAGGGCCGGGGATGAGCAGTTCTTC. It is translated as CASSSPSGRAGDEQFF.

This chain uses TRBV27 with TRBJ1-4; TRBD1 matches 8 bases. Germline V gene data show CDR1 as MNHEY and CDR2 as SMNVEV (reference sequence). The CDR3 is 15 amino acids. J was trimmed by 7 bases and V by 5 bases; bases with no gene match: 9. DNA for the CDR3: TGTGCCAGCAGTCCTCAGGGGGCGAGCGGTGAAAAACTGTTTTTT. Translation: CASSPQGASGEKLFF.

At least ten counts were recorded for this clonotype. CDR3 sequence (DNA): TGTGCCAGCAGTACACCCTGGACTAGCAGCGAGCAGTACTTC. Its translation: CASSTPWTSSEQYF. This chain uses TRBV12-3 or TRBV12-4 with TRBJ2-7; 8 bases match TRBD2. This CDR3 comprises 14 residues. Trimming cost V 5 bases and J 6 bases; bases outside gene matches: 9.

As concerns this clonotype: A read error is possible here, since a much larger clone lies one base away. The CDR3 DNA sequence: TGTGCCAGCAGTGGCCCAGCGGGAGCTCGGGAGACCCAGTACTTC. It yields the protein CASSGPAGARETQYF. This chain joins TRBV2 and TRBJ2-5; 8 bases align to TRBD2. The V segment lost 4 bases and the J segment 5 bases; nucleotides outside the gene matches: 9. The germline V gene encodes CDR1 SNHLY and CDR2 FYNNEI. CDR3 size: 15 residues.

This clonotype was seen only a few times. The chain combines TRBV12-5 with TRBJ2-3, with 7 bases aligning to TRBD1. Unmatched junction bases numbered 7, after V lost 2 bases and J lost 5 bases. Germline V CDR1 and CDR2: LGHNT, FRNRAP. The CDR3 has 15 amino acids. This CDR3 is CASGLTGTAQDTQYF. The CDR3 DNA follows: TGTGCTAGTGGTTTGACCGGGACAGCACAAGATACGCAGTATTTT.

DNA for the CDR3: TGTGCCAGCAGTCGGGGAATCACAGATACGCAGTATTTT. Amino acid sequence: CASSRGITDTQYF. The chain employs TRBV27 and TRBJ2-3, with D perhaps matching TRBD2 (5 bases). The V and J ends lost 5 bases and 2 bases respectively, with 8 bases between them. Germline lookup yields CDR1 MNHEY and CDR2 SMNVEV (reference sequence). This CDR3 has 13 residues.

This clonotype was detected ten times or more. The chain combines TRBV29-1 with TRBJ2-3; 7 nucleotides line up with TRBD2. The CDR3 is 16 residues long. V shed 6 bases, J shed 1 base, and the junction held 13 bases outside the gene matches. CDR1 SQVTM and CDR2 ANQGSEA come from the germline V gene. As DNA, the CDR3 is TGCAGCGTCTACGGTGGAGGGAGGGCCGGCACAGATACGCAGTATTTT. Its protein product is CSVYGGGRAGTDTQYF.

This chain uses TRBV11-2 with TRBJ2-2; D remains unclear. V shed 2 bases and J shed 4 bases, with 8 bases lying between them. Germline CDR1 and CDR2: SGHAT and FQNNGV. This CDR3 comprises 14 residues. In DNA form, the CDR3 reads TGTGCCAGCAGCTTATCAACGGGCACCGGGGAGCTGTTTTTT. Protein sequence: CASSLSTGTGELFF.

The genes are TRBV15 and TRBJ2-5; unclear D gene. Trimming took off 0 bases at V and 5 bases at J, with 7 bases between the two ends. Germline V gives CDR1 LNHNV, CDR2 YYDKDF (reference sequence). The CDR3 covers 13 residues. The CDR3 DNA sequence: TGTGCCACCAGCAGAGATCTTGAGGAGACCCAGTACTTC. Translating gives CATSRDLEETQYF.

This clonotype was detected ten times or more. The chain carries TRBV10-2 and TRBJ1-5; D may be TRBD1 (5 bases). The CDR3 spans 16 residues. V lost 6 bases and J lost 0, with 15 bases in between. CDR1 is WSHSY, CDR2 SAAADI, per germline. The CDR3 loop is CASRDKGGNSNQPQHF. The CDR3 DNA is TGCGCCAGCAGGGACAAGGGCGGGAATAGCAATCAGCCCCAGCATTTT.

This clonotype occurred a few times. In DNA, the CDR3 is TGTGCCAAAGAACAGGTTTCTGGAAACACCATATATTTT. Its protein is CAKEQVSGNTIYF. The gene calls are TRBV7-3 and TRBJ1-3; TRBD1 is a possible D gene (5 bases). CDR3 length: 13 residues. Trimming took 10 bases from V and 1 from J, leaving 11 bases between them. Germline CDR1 SGHTA, CDR2 FQGTGA.

The table lists this clonotype with many counts. The CDR3 protein is CASSLSRGGVDEQYF. In DNA form, the CDR3 reads TGTGCCAGCAGCTTAAGCCGCGGGGGGGTTGACGAGCAGTACTTC. The genes are TRBV7-9 and TRBJ2-7; 9 nucleotides line up with TRBD2. Losses at the gene ends were 2 bases for V and 5 bases for J; bases not matched to a gene: 7. There are 15 residues in the CDR3. The germline V gene encodes CDR1 SEHNR and CDR2 FQNEAQ (reference sequence).

This clonotype was picked up one time. This may be a read error, as it is one base from a much larger clone. This chain links TRBV11-2 with TRBJ2-4; D unclear. Germline V gives CDR1 SGHAT, CDR2 FQNNGV. The ends were cut back, 5 bases at V and 6 bases at J, with 8 bases in the middle. The CDR3 runs to 12 residues. The CDR3 region is CASSPQRNIQYF. CDR3 coding DNA: TGTGCCAGCAGCCCCCAGCGAAACATTCAGTACTTC.

The CDR3 here is CASKDLAGVSEETQYF. For the CDR3, the DNA is TGTGCCAGTAAAGATCTAGCGGGAGTATCGGAAGAGACCCAGTACTTC. This rearrangement joins TRBV19 to TRBJ2-5; 10 bases line up with TRBD2. CDR1 is LNHDA, CDR2 SQIVND, per germline (reference sequence). V was clipped by 7 bases and J by 3 bases; unmatched bases: 11. The length of the CDR3 is 16 residues.

The chain joins TRBV11-2 to TRBJ2-1, with 9 bases fitting TRBD2. Germline CDR1 SGHAT, CDR2 FQNNGV. The V and J ends lost 2 bases and 7 bases, in that order; junction bases with no gene match: 9. The CDR3 contains 16 residues. As DNA, the CDR3 is TGTGCCAGCAGCTTAAGGGAAGCGGGAGGTATTAATGAGCAGTTCTTC. Amino acid sequence: CASSLREAGGINEQFF.

This clonotype was found a few times. This rearrangement joins TRBV7-2 to TRBJ2-1; 7 bases line up with TRBD2. Per the germline V gene, CDR1 is SGHTA and CDR2 is FQGNSA. V lost 5 bases to trimming and J lost 0 bases; unmatched junction nucleotides: 7. This CDR3 is 16 amino acids long. The CDR3 sequence: CASSTTSASSYNEQFF. CDR3 DNA: TGTGCCAGCAGCACCACTAGCGCCAGCTCCTACAATGAGCAGTTCTTC.

This clonotype has more than one count but fewer than ten. This chain connects TRBV28 to TRBJ2-7, with TRBD1 as a possible D gene (6 bases). In germline, CDR1 is MDHEN, CDR2 SYDVKM. The CDR3 spans 14 residues. V lost 10 bases to trimming and J lost 2 bases, with 18 bases between them. CDR3 region: CATIDQGTPYEQYF. DNA for the CDR3: TGTGCCACTATAGATCAGGGGACACCCTACGAGCAGTACTTC.

This clonotype was counted a few times. The chain couples TRBV24-1 to TRBJ1-1; 11 nucleotides agree with TRBD1. Germline V CDR1 and CDR2: KGHDR, SFDVKD. The length of the CDR3 is 15 residues. V shed 4 bases, J shed 5 bases, and the junction held 5 bases outside the gene matches. The CDR3 DNA is TGTGCCACCAGTGAGGGGGGACAGGGGGGAACTGAAGCTTTCTTT. Amino acid sequence: CATSEGGQGGTEAFF.

As concerns this clonotype: Relative to the germline gene, one junction end is altered; a read error may explain this. The chain carries TRBV12-3 or TRBV12-4 and TRBJ2-2, with TRBD2 as a possible D gene (6 bases). The CDR3 is 13 amino acids. The CDR3 coding sequence is TGTGCCAGCAGTCTCAGGGAGGCCGGGGGGCTGTTTTTT. Translation: CASSLREAGGLFF.

The chain links TRBV29-1 to TRBJ2-1; 7 bases are shared with TRBD2. V gave up 6 bases and J gave up 0 bases; unmatched junction bases: 11. The CDR3 is 16 amino acids. Germline V CDR1 and CDR2: SQVTM, ANQGSEA. The CDR3 region is CSVASGEIFSYNEQFF. The CDR3 DNA reads as TGCAGCGTAGCTAGCGGAGAGATTTTCTCCTACAATGAGCAGTTCTTC.

This clonotype was picked up a small number of times. The chain uses TRBV30 and TRBJ1-2; 7 nucleotides align to TRBD1. V lost 0 bases, J lost 6 bases, and 7 bases stayed unmatched. The germline gives CDR1 GTSNPN, CDR2 SVGIG (reference sequence). This CDR3 has 14 residues. The CDR3 DNA reads as TGTGCCTGGAGTGTACGAACAGGGGAAAATGGCTACACCTTC. Encoded protein: CAWSVRTGENGYTF. Drawing the rest from reference TRBV30 and TRBJ1-2, the complete variable domain is SQTIHQWPATLVQPVGSPLSLECTVEGTSNPNLYWYRQAAGRGLQLLFYSVGIGQISSEVPQNLSASRPQDRQFILSSKKLLLSDSGFYLCAWSVRTGENGYTFGSGTRLTVV.

This sequence joins TRBV12-3 or TRBV12-4 and TRBJ2-7, with D maybe TRBD1 (6 bases). V lost 5 bases to trimming and J lost 3 bases, with 11 bases between them. The CDR3 length is 13 residues. This CDR3 is CASSPDSFYEQYF. The DNA for the CDR3 is TGTGCCAGCAGTCCGGACAGTTTCTACGAGCAGTACTTC.

This clonotype has at least ten counts. For the CDR3, the DNA is TGTGCCAGCAGAGCGGGAGGGCCTCACGAGCAGTACTTC. Its translation: CASRAGGPHEQYF. This rearrangement joins TRBV6-1 to TRBJ2-7, with TRBD2 matching over 10 bases. The CDR3 spans 13 residues. V lost 6 bases and J lost 5; bases outside the gene matches: 4. Germline loops: CDR1 MNHNS, CDR2 SASEGT.

The chain combines TRBV6-1 with TRBJ2-3, with unresolved D. The CDR3 sequence is 14 residues long. Trimming pared 8 bases from V and 6 bases from J, leaving 18 bases between. CDR1 and CDR2 (germline): MNHNS, SASEGT. CDR3 DNA sequence: TGTGCCAGCGTTCCCCGCATTTACGCGGATACGCAGTATTTT. Translating it yields CASVPRIYADTQYF.

This clonotype has at least ten counts. The rearrangement joins TRBV7-2 to TRBJ2-3, with TRBD2 matching 10 bases. CDR3 size: 15 residues. Germline V gene lookup returns CDR1 SGHTA and CDR2 FQGNSA. J lost 0 bases, V lost 6 bases, and 3 bases had no gene match. The CDR3 DNA is TGTGCCAGCAGTTATAGCGGGGGGAGCACAGATACGCAGTATTTT. Protein sequence: CASSYSGGSTDTQYF.

J is TRBJ1-2 and V is TRBV29-1; 7 positions agree with TRBD1. The V and J ends lost 0 bases and 3 bases, in that order; junction bases with no gene match: 13. The length of the CDR3 is 17 residues. Germline V gene data show CDR1 as SQVTM and CDR2 as ANQGSEA. In nucleotides, the CDR3 is TGCAGCGTTGAAGATCAATGGACAGTAGGGGGCTACTATGGCTACACCTTC. Translated, it gives CSVEDQWTVGGYYGYTF.